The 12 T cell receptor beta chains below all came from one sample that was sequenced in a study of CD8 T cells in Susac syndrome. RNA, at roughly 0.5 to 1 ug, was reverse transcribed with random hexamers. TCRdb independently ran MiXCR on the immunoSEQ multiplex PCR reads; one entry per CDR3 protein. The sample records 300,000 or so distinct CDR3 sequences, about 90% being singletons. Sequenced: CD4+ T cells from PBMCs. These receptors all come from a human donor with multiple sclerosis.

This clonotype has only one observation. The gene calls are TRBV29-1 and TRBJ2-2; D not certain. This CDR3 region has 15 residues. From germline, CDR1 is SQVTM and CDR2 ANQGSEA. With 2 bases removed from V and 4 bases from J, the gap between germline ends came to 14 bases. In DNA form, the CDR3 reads TGCAGCGTTGAATATACGAATTCTGGCACCGGGGAGCTGTTTTTT. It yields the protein CSVEYTNSGTGELFF.

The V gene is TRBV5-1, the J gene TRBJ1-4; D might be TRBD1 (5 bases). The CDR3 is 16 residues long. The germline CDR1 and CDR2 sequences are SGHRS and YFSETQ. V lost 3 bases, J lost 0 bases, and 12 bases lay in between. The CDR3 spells CASSSVVGATNEKLFF. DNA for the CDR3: TGCGCCAGCAGCTCGGTCGTGGGGGCAACTAATGAAAAACTGTTTTTT.

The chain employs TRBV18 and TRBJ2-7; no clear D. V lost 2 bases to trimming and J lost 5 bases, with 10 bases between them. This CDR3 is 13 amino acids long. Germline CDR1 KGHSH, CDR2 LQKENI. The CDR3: CASSPSGEHEQYF. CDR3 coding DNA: TGTGCCAGCTCACCATCAGGCGAGCACGAGCAGTACTTC.

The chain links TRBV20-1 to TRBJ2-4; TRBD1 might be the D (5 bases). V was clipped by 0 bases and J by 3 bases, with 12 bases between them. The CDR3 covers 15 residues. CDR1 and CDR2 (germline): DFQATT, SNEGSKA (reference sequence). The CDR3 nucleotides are TGCAGTGCTAGAGAGTCAGGGTTAGGCAAAAACATTCAGTACTTC. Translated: CSARESGLGKNIQYF.

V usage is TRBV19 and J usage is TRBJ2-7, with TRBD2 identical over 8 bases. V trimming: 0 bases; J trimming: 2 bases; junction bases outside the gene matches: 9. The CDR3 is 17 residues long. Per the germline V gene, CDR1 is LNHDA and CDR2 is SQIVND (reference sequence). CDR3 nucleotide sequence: TGTGCCAGTAGTATAGAGAGCGGGGGAGACGGTACCTACGAGCAGTACTTC. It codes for CASSIESGGDGTYEQYF.

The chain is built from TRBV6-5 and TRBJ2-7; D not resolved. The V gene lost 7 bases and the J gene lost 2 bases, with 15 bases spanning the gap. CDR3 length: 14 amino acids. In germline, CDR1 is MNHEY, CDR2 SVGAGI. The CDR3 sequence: CASKPTGPPYEQYF. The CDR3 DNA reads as TGTGCCAGCAAACCAACCGGGCCCCCCTACGAGCAGTACTTC.

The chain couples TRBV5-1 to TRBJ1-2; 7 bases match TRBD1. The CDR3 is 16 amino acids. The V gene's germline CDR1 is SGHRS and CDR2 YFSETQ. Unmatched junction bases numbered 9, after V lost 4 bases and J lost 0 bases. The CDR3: CASSRTGTATNYGYTF. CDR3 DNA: TGCGCCAGCAGCAGAACCGGGACAGCCACTAACTATGGCTACACCTTC.

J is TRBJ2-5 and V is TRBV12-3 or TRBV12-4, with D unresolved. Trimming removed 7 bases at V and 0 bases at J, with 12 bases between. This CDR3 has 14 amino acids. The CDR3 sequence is CASTRKSYQETQYF. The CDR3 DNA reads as TGTGCCAGCACCCGCAAAAGTTACCAAGAGACCCAGTACTTC.

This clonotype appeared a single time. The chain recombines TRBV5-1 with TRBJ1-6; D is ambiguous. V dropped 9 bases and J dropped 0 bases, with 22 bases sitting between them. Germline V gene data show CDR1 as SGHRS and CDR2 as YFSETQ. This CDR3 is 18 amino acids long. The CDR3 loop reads CANPPPAVSSSYNSPLHF. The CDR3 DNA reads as TGCGCCAACCCCCCCCCAGCGGTCTCCAGCTCCTATAATTCACCCCTCCACTTT.

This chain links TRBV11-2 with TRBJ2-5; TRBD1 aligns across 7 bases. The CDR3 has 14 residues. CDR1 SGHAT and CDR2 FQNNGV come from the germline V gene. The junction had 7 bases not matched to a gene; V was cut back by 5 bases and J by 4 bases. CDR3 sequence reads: CASSPDRAIETQYF. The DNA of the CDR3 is TGTGCCAGCAGCCCTGACAGGGCTATAGAGACCCAGTACTTC.

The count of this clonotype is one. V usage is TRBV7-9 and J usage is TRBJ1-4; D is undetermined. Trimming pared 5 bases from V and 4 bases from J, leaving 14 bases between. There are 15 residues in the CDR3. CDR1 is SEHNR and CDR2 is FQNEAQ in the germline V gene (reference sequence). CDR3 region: CASSLRGWGNEKLFF. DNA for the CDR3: TGTGCCAGCAGCCTCAGAGGTTGGGGTAATGAAAAACTGTTTTTT.

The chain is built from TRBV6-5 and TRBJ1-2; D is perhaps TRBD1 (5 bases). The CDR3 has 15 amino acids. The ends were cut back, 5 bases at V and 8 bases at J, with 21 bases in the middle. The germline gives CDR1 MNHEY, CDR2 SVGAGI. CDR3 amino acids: CASSLSPPDTAGYTF. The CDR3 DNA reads TGTGCCAGCAGTCTAAGTCCCCCGGACACGGCGGGCTACACCTTC.